This T cell receptor beta chain originates from a study of blood T cell repertoires in COVID-19. Per the authors' pipeline: For nucleated cells, counts were estimated from reference gene primer amplification. Sequencing was performed with immunoSEQ multiplex PCR; in TCRdb, only in-frame clones are kept and a portion is missing. Clonal size and the V and J genes are those of that table, whereas D and trimming came from the DNA. Of 100,000 to 150,000 clones listed, over 55% are singletons. Sequencing input: peripheral blood. The TCR originated in a woman in her sixties or seventies with acute or convalescent COVID-19.

Here the CDR3 reads CASSFDGGAGEQFF. As DNA, the CDR3 is TGTGCCAGCAGCTTCGACGGGGGGGCGGGTGAGCAGTTCTTC. The chain employs TRBV11-3 and TRBJ2-1; TRBD2 matches at 8 bases. The germline V gene has CDR1 SGHNT and CDR2 YENEEA. The CDR3 loop spans 14 amino acids. Trimming took 3 bases from V and 9 from J; bases not matched to a gene: 7.